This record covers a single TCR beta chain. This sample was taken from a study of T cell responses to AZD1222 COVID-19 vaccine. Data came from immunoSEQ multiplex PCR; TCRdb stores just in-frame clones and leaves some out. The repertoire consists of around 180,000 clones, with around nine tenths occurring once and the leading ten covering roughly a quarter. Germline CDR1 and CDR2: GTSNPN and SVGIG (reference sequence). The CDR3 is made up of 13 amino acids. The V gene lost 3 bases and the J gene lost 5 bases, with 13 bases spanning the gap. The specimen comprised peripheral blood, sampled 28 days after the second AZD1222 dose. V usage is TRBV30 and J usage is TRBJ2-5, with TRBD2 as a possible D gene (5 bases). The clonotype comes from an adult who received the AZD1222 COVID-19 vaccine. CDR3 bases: TGTGCCTGGAGGGGAGTGGCTGGGGAGACCCAGTACTTC. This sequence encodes CAWRGVAGETQYF. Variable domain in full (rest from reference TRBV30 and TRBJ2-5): SQTIHQWPATLVQPVGSPLSLECTVEGTSNPNLYWYRQAAGRGLQLLFYSVGIGQISSEVPQNLSASRPQDRQFILSSKKLLLSDSGFYLCAWRGVAGETQYFGPGTRLLVL.